Listed below are T cell receptor beta chains from one sample, sequenced in a study of human T cells and chemical hapten exposure. From the reads, TCRdb called clonotypes with MiXCR, one entry per CDR3 protein. Of about 120,000 distinct CDR3 sequences in the sample, roughly 8.5% were seen once. Sequencing used whole blood. The receptors here all came from a human donor in good health. Some clones in this sample may be carry-over from other donors' samples. Both conserved end residues are part of each CDR3. The D gene is left open where the match is weak. Clone size is given for some rows only: seen once, a few or many times, or a class if the clone is expanded.

J,D,size,V,DNA,CDR3
TRBJ2-7,NA,NA,TRBV5-6,TGTGCCAGCAGCCCAAGGAGAGGTTGGGAGCAGTACTTC,CASSPRRGWEQYF
TRBJ2-3,TRBD2,many,TRBV10-3,TGTGCCATCAGTGAGTCCATTTTGGCGGGGGGCACAGATACGCAGTATTTT,CAISESILAGGTDTQYF
TRBJ2-1,TRBD2,NA,TRBV29-1,TGCAGCGTTGAACAGCGGGAGTGGGATGAGCAGTTCTTC,CSVEQREWDEQFF
TRBJ2-1,NA,few,TRBV29-1,TGCAGCGTTCAAGGCCGGGGGAAGTTTGGTGAGCAGTTCTTC,CSVQGRGKFGEQFF
TRBJ2-7,NA,NA,TRBV27,TGTGCCAGCAGTTCGCCGGGACGGCTCTACGAGCAGTACTTC,CASSSPGRLYEQYF
TRBJ2-3,NA,NA,TRBV12-3/TRBV12-4,TGTGCCAGCAGTCCCCCCACTAGCACAGATACGCAGTATTTT,CASSPPTSTDTQYF
TRBJ1-6,NA,many,TRBV7-9,TGTGCCAGCAGCTTAGAAGGGTGGAAACTTAATTCACCCCTCCACTTT,CASSLEGWKLNSPLHF
TRBJ1-4,NA,few,TRBV20-1,TGCAGTGCCTGGGGGGTGACTAATGAAAAACTGTTTTTT,CSAWGVTNEKLFF
TRBJ1-3,TRBD1,many,TRBV12-3/TRBV12-4,TGTGCCAGCAGCCTGGGACAGGCTAGAAACACCATATATTTT,CASSLGQARNTIYF
TRBJ1-2,NA,few,TRBV29-1,TGCAGCGTTGCAGGGATCCTTCATGGTGGCTACACCTTC,CSVAGILHGGYTF
TRBJ2-3,TRBD2,many,TRBV11-2,TGTGCCAGCAGCAAGACTAGCGGGGGGGCAGATACGCAGTATTTT,CASSKTSGGADTQYF
TRBJ2-4,NA,NA,TRBV7-9,TGTGCCAGCAGCTTCTCCGCACGGGAGGCCAAAAACATTCAGTACTTC,CASSFSAREAKNIQYF
TRBJ1-2,NA,many,TRBV27,TGTGCCAGCAGTTTGTCGGCAGGATCGTCCTATGGCTACACCTTC,CASSLSAGSSYGYTF
TRBJ1-3,NA,many,TRBV10-3,TGTGCCATCGCAGGGGTAGTTTCTGGAAACACCATATATTTT,CAIAGVVSGNTIYF
TRBJ2-5,NA,few,TRBV3-1,TGTGCCAGCAGCCCTGACACAAGCCAAGAGACCCAGTACTTC,CASSPDTSQETQYF
TRBJ1-1,NA,few,TRBV21-1,TGTGCCAGCAGCACTGACAGGGGGGATTTGAACACTGAAGCTTTCTTT,CASSTDRGDLNTEAFF
TRBJ1-1,NA,few,TRBV5-4,TGTGCCAGCAGCTTCCGGGACCGGCCGAACACTGAAGCTTTCTTT,CASSFRDRPNTEAFF
TRBJ2-7,TRBD2,few,TRBV10-3,TGTGCCATCAGCTATCTAGCGGGAGGGCCCTACGAGCAGTACTTC,CAISYLAGGPYEQYF
TRBJ2-3,NA,few,TRBV6-2/TRBV6-3,TGTGCCAGCAGTTCACTAGACTTCACAGATACGCAGTATTTT,CASSSLDFTDTQYF
TRBJ2-5,TRBD2,NA,TRBV20-1,TGCAGTGCCAACCCGCAACCCCGACTAGCCCAAGAGACCCAGTACTTC,CSANPQPRLAQETQYF
TRBJ2-4,NA,few,TRBV29-1,TGCAGCGTTGAAGAAAGGGGGTGGGGAGCCAAAAACATTCAGTACTTC,CSVEERGWGAKNIQYF
TRBJ2-1,NA,many,TRBV10-3,TGTGCCATCAGTGGTGCGGACTACAATGAGCAGTTCTTC,CAISGADYNEQFF
TRBJ2-5,NA,few,TRBV11-3,TGTGCCAGCAGCTTGGACAGTCTAGAGACCCAGTACTTC,CASSLDSLETQYF
TRBJ2-1,NA,few,TRBV5-1,TGCGCCAGCAGCTTAGGCGCTGAGCAGTTCTTC,CASSLGAEQFF
TRBJ2-3,NA,NA,TRBV10-3,TGTGCCATCAGTGAAGGGCAGACTAGCACAGATACGCAGTATTTT,CAISEGQTSTDTQYF
TRBJ2-1,NA,many,TRBV15,TGTGCCACCAGCAGGGAGCATCGGACGGATGAGCAGTTCTTC,CATSREHRTDEQFF
TRBJ2-1,TRBD2,few,TRBV10-3,TGTGCCATCAGTGGGGGGGGTCATGAGCAGTTCTTC,CAISGGGHEQFF
TRBJ2-3,NA,many,TRBV5-6,TGTGCCAGTTCACTACGTACAGATACGCAGTATTTT,CASSLRTDTQYF
TRBJ2-1,TRBD2,NA,TRBV7-9,TGTGCCAGCAGCTTAGGGTTGACTAGCGGGATCTACAATGAGCAGTTCTTC,CASSLGLTSGIYNEQFF
TRBJ2-5,NA,many,TRBV12-2,TGTGCAAGTCGCTTAGACAGGGGGCAAGAGACCCAGTACTTC,CASRLDRGQETQYF
TRBJ1-1,NA,many,TRBV25-1,TGTGCCAGCAGTGAACAGGGAGCCCGTGTCACTGAAGCTTTCTTT,CASSEQGARVTEAFF
TRBJ2-3,TRBD2,few,TRBV7-9,TGTGCCAGCAGCTTATGGTCGGGTAGCGGGGCGCCGGGGGATACGCAGTATTTT,CASSLWSGSGAPGDTQYF
TRBJ2-7,NA,NA,TRBV12-3/TRBV12-4,TGTGCCAGCAGTTTAGGGGCCAGGGTTCCTTCCTACGAGCAGTACTTC,CASSLGARVPSYEQYF
TRBJ1-1,NA,many,TRBV6-5,TGTGCCAGCAGTTACGGGGTACCGAACACTGAAGCTTTCTTT,CASSYGVPNTEAFF
TRBJ2-7,NA,few,TRBV5-1,TGCGCCAGCAGCTTGTACTACGAGCAGTACTTC,CASSLYYEQYF
TRBJ2-1,TRBD2,few,TRBV5-1,TGCGCCAGCGGACTAGCGGGAGTGCTTGGTGAGCAGTTCTTC,CASGLAGVLGEQFF
TRBJ1-1,TRBD1,many,TRBV27,TGTGCCAGCAGTTTCCGGGACAGCGACACTGAAGCTTTCTTT,CASSFRDSDTEAFF
TRBJ2-7,TRBD2,NA,TRBV6-5,TGTGCCAGCAGTTATTTAAGCGGGAGGGCGAGAACCCGGTTGGAGCAGTACTTC,CASSYLSGRARTRLEQYF
TRBJ1-5,NA,many,TRBV2,TGTGCCAGCAGTGACGGGGGGGTTAATCAGCCCCAGCATTTT,CASSDGGVNQPQHF
TRBJ1-4,TRBD1,many,TRBV7-9,TGTGCCAGCAGCTTAGGGGGGGCGACAGGGTACGAAAAACTGTTTTTT,CASSLGGATGYEKLFF